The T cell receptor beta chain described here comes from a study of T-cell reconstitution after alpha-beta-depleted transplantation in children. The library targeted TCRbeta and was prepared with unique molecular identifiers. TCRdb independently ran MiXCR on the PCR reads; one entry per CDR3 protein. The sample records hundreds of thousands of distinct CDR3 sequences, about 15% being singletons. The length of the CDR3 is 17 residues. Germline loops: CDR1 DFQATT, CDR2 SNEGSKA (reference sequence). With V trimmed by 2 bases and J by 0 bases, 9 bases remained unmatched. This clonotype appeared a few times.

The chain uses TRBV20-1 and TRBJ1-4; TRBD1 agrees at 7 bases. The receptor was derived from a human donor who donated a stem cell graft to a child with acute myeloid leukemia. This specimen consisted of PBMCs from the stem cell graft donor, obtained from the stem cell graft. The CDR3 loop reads CSARPPGQTATNEKLFF. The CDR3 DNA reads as TGCAGTGCTAGACCACCGGGACAGACTGCAACTAATGAAAAACTGTTTTTT.